Shown below are 10 T cell receptor beta chains from a single sample sequenced in a study of T cell repertoires in cytomegalovirus infection. What these receptors recognize is not known. TCRdb used MiXCR to reprocess the reads, holding one entry per CDR3 protein. The data contain hundreds of thousands of distinct CDR3 sequences, under 55% of them singletons. The sample in question was cultured PBMCs, obtained from culture after CMV antigen stimulation. The receptors originated from a human donor in good health (CMV status not recorded). Some clones in this sample may be carry-over from other donors' samples.

The chain couples TRBV7-2 to TRBJ2-1; maybe TRBD1 (6 bases). V was clipped by 2 bases and J by 0 bases, with 11 bases between them. Per germline, CDR1 SGHTA and CDR2 FQGNSA. The CDR3 runs to 16 residues. Here the CDR3 reads CASSLNGQSSYNEQFF. Here the CDR3 DNA reads TGTGCCAGCAGCTTAAACGGACAGTCCTCCTACAATGAGCAGTTCTTC. Based on the CDR3 plus reference TRBV7-2 and TRBJ2-1, the full variable domain is GAGVSQSPSNKVTEKGKDVELRCDPISGHTALYWYRQSLGQGLEFLIYFQGNSAPDKSGLPSDRFSAERTGGSVSTLTIQRTQQEDSAVYLCASSLNGQSSYNEQFFGPGTRLTVL.

This clonotype has just a few counts. V gene TRBV12-3 or TRBV12-4 combines with J gene TRBJ2-1; tentatively, D is TRBD1 or TRBD2 (5 bases each). The CDR3 is made up of 14 amino acids. V gave up 8 bases and J gave up 5 bases, with 16 bases separating them. Written as DNA, the CDR3 is TGTGCCAGCGGCCGGGGTCGGGGACACAATGAGCAGTTCTTC. Translation gives CASGRGRGHNEQFF.

CDR3 in DNA: TGTGCCAGCAGGCTATCACTAGCCTACGAGCAGTACTTC. It encodes CASRLSLAYEQYF. The gene calls are TRBV11-1 and TRBJ2-7, with a tentative D call TRBD2 (5 bases). Per the germline V gene, CDR1 is SGHAT and CDR2 is FQDESV (reference sequence). The V end was cut by 6 bases, the J end by 2 bases, with 11 bases between. This CDR3 has 13 amino acids.

The gene calls are TRBV28 and TRBJ2-7, with 8 bases identical to TRBD2. Germline values: CDR1 MDHEN, CDR2 SYDVKM. The CDR3 covers 18 residues. Germline trimming cut 11 bases from V and 0 bases from J; bases unmatched to any gene: 21. The CDR3 spells CAVQKEPSGGLSSYEQYF. CDR3 bases: TGTGCCGTTCAAAAAGAGCCCAGCGGGGGCTTAAGCTCCTACGAGCAGTACTTC. Filled out from reference TRBV28 and TRBJ2-7, the complete variable domain reads DVKVTQSSRYLVKRTGEKVFLECVQDMDHENMFWYRQDPGLGLRLIYFSYDVKMKEKGDIPEGYSVSREKKERFSLILESASTNQTSMYLCAVQKEPSGGLSSYEQYFGPGTRLTVT.

The genes are TRBV10-3 and TRBJ2-3; the match to TRBD1 covers 7 bases. Germline V lookup: CDR1 ENHRY, CDR2 SYGVKD. The CDR3 has 12 amino acids. J was trimmed by 5 bases and V by 7 bases; bases with no gene match: 3. The CDR3 nucleotides read TGTGCCATCAAAGACAGGGAAGATACGCAGTATTTT. It translates to CAIKDREDTQYF.

This clonotype appeared many times. V gene TRBV7-8 combines with J gene TRBJ2-2; 11 nucleotides align to TRBD2. Trimming at V came to 0 bases and at J to 6 bases, leaving 9 bases not matched to a gene. This CDR3 has 18 amino acids. CDR1 and CDR2 from the germline V gene are SGHVS and FQNEAQ. Written as DNA, the CDR3 is TGTGCCAGCAGCTTAGCTGGGCTAGCGGGAGGACGGTCCGGGGAGCTGTTTTTT. Protein product: CASSLAGLAGGRSGELFF.

This clonotype showed up many times. The chain employs TRBV7-2 and TRBJ2-2; D gene ambiguous. V gave up 0 bases and J gave up 3 bases, with 5 bases separating them. CDR3 length: 14 amino acids. Germline V gene data show CDR1 as SGHTA and CDR2 as FQGNSA. CDR3 sequence reads: CASSLAVDTGELFF. CDR3 DNA sequence: TGTGCCAGCAGCTTAGCTGTGGACACCGGGGAGCTGTTTTTT.

J is TRBJ1-5 and V is TRBV6-2 or TRBV6-3; D is uncertain. CDR3 length equals 13 residues. With 2 bases removed from V and 4 bases from J, the gap between germline ends came to 6 bases. Germline CDR1 MNHEY, CDR2 SVGEGT. The chain's CDR3 is CASSYPLNQPQHF. The CDR3 region has the DNA TGTGCCAGCAGTTACCCCCTTAATCAGCCCCAGCATTTT.

This clonotype has just a few counts. The chain couples TRBV7-2 to TRBJ2-2; tentatively, D is TRBD1 (6 bases). Germline V gene data show CDR1 as SGHTA and CDR2 as FQGNSA. The CDR3 is 15 residues long. Trimming cost V 5 bases and J 4 bases, with 14 bases left between them. The CDR3 sequence is CASSTRQAGTGELFF. CDR3 nucleotide sequence: TGTGCCAGCAGCACCCGACAGGCGGGCACCGGGGAGCTGTTTTTT.

The chain carries TRBV7-9 and TRBJ1-1; 7 nucleotides match TRBD1. With V trimmed by 1 base and J by 4 bases, 6 bases remained unmatched. Per germline, CDR1 SEHNR and CDR2 FQNEAQ (reference sequence). CDR3 size: 15 residues. The CDR3 here is CASSLETGSSTEAFF. In nucleotides, the CDR3 is TGTGCCAGCAGCTTAGAGACAGGGAGTAGCACTGAAGCTTTCTTT.